These 19 T cell receptor beta chains were sequenced from one sample in a study of T cells after yellow fever vaccination. TCRdb used MiXCR to reprocess the 5' RACE reads, holding one entry per CDR3 protein. The repertoire has some 550,000 distinct CDR3 sequences, under 25% of them found once; the top ten carry 14%. The sequences come from PBMCs, collected 15 days after the yellow fever booster vaccination. Receptors were obtained from a man in his thirties or forties who received the YFV17D yellow fever vaccine.

V and J are TRBV2 and TRBJ2-7; TRBD2 agrees at 7 bases. This CDR3 region has 15 residues. Germline lookup yields CDR1 SNHLY and CDR2 FYNNEI. V shed 6 bases and J 0 bases; nucleotides not matched to a gene: 8. The CDR3 coding sequence is TGTGCCAGCAGCCTGGAAGCGGGACCCTCCTACGAGCAGTACTTC. Amino acid sequence: CASSLEAGPSYEQYF.

This clonotype was seen only a few times. The chain links TRBV5-1 to TRBJ2-7, with D possibly being TRBD1 or TRBD2 (5 bases each). The germline V gene has CDR1 SGHRS and CDR2 YFSETQ. Trimming pared 6 bases from V and 0 bases from J, leaving 13 bases between. This CDR3 has 14 amino acids. The CDR3 is CASNPGTSSYEQYF. The CDR3 region has the DNA TGCGCCAGCAATCCTGGGACGAGCTCCTACGAGCAGTACTTC.

The V gene is TRBV3-1, the J gene TRBJ2-5, with D possibly TRBD1 on 6 matching bases. Deletions cut 7 bases from V and 9 bases from J, with 24 bases between. The germline V gene has CDR1 LGHDT and CDR2 YNNKEL (reference sequence). CDR3 length: 15 amino acids. The CDR3 here is CASTALRTDHIPQYF. CDR3 DNA: TGTGCCAGCACCGCATTGCGGACAGACCATATACCCCAGTACTTC.

In its sample, this clonotype was seen many times. J is TRBJ2-2 and V is TRBV27; no reliable D call. This CDR3 contains 13 residues. CDR1 is MNHEY, CDR2 SMNVEV, per germline (reference sequence). The V end lost 3 bases, the J end lost 6 bases, and 8 bases lay between the germline ends. CDR3 loop: CASSFVRAGELFF. In DNA form, the CDR3 reads TGTGCCAGCAGTTTTGTGAGAGCCGGGGAGCTGTTTTTT.

This chain uses TRBV29-1 with TRBJ2-7, with D perhaps matching TRBD1 (5 bases). V was clipped by 4 bases and J by 4 bases, with 14 bases between them. Germline lookup yields CDR1 SQVTM and CDR2 ANQGSEA. The CDR3 extends over 13 amino acids. The CDR3 coding sequence is TGCAGCGTTGCCCAGGGCGATTGGTACGAGCAGTACTTC. It is translated as CSVAQGDWYEQYF.

The rearrangement uses TRBV19 and TRBJ2-7; 9 bases map to TRBD1. V was pared by 6 bases and J by 0 bases, with 6 bases of the junction left unmatched. The CDR3 covers 15 residues. The germline gives CDR1 LNHDA, CDR2 SQIVND (reference sequence). The CDR3 sequence: CASSPATGGSYEQYF. CDR3 bases: TGTGCCAGTAGCCCCGCGACAGGGGGCTCCTACGAGCAGTACTTC.

The chain uses TRBV20-1 and TRBJ2-2; a possible D gene is TRBD2 (7 bases). Germline loops: CDR1 DFQATT, CDR2 SNEGSKA (reference sequence). Between the trimmed V and J ends, which lost 3 bases and 9 bases, there was a span of 20 bases. The CDR3 is 15 residues long. CDR3 DNA sequence: TGCAGTGCTAGCGGGGGGCAGCGCCCGGCAAGGGAGCTGTTTTTT. This translates into CSASGGQRPARELFF.

V and J are TRBV2 and TRBJ1-1, with TRBD1 matching 8 bases. Germline values: CDR1 SNHLY, CDR2 FYNNEI. V was pared by 6 bases and J by 8 bases, with 2 bases of the junction left unmatched. The CDR3 totals 11 residues. The CDR3 reads CASSRTGEAFF. DNA of the CDR3: TGTGCCAGCAGCCGGACAGGGGAAGCTTTCTTT.

The V call is TRBV5-1, the J call TRBJ2-7; TRBD1 matches at 7 bases. The germline gives CDR1 SGHRS, CDR2 YFSETQ. The CDR3 has 17 residues. Trimming removed 0 bases from V and 3 bases from J; junction bases left unmatched: 12. This CDR3 reads CASSLVGGQTLDYEQYF. Written as DNA, the CDR3 is TGCGCCAGCAGCTTGGTAGGGGGACAGACCCTCGACTACGAGCAGTACTTC.

The rearrangement joins TRBV7-2 to TRBJ2-1; perhaps TRBD2 as D (5 bases). This CDR3 comprises 16 residues. With 1 base removed from V and 0 bases from J, the gap between germline ends came to 10 bases. CDR1 SGHTA and CDR2 FQGNSA come from the germline V gene. The CDR3 DNA sequence: TGTGCCAGCAGCTTAGGTAGCGACCACTCCTACAATGAGCAGTTCTTC. Translation: CASSLGSDHSYNEQFF.

This clonotype was found once. The chain is built from TRBV12-3 or TRBV12-4 and TRBJ2-1, with TRBD2 identical over 10 bases. The CDR3 extends over 15 amino acids. V gave up 1 base and J gave up 9 bases; unmatched junction bases: 6. CDR3 sequence (DNA): TGTGCCAGCAGTTTAGGTCTAGCGGGAGTGGCTGAGCAGTTCTTC. Translated, it gives CASSLGLAGVAEQFF.

This clonotype has just a few counts. The rearrangement links TRBV19 to TRBJ2-7; D is unclear. The V end was cut by 1 base, the J end by 7 bases, with 8 bases between. This CDR3 has 12 amino acids. CDR1 and CDR2 from the germline V gene are LNHDA and SQIVND (reference sequence). CDR3 region: CASSIVGGEQYF. CDR3 DNA: TGTGCCAGTAGTATAGTCGGCGGAGAGCAGTACTTC.

This clonotype was observed many times. The chain joins TRBV15 to TRBJ2-7; maybe TRBD1 (5 bases). The germline V gene has CDR1 LNHNV and CDR2 YYDKDF (reference sequence). V dropped 0 bases and J dropped 5 bases, with 14 bases sitting between them. The CDR3 is 15 residues long. The CDR3 DNA reads TGTGCCACCAGCAGAGATAAGGGGCTCTTTGACGAGCAGTACTTC. Translation: CATSRDKGLFDEQYF.

The chain is built from TRBV12-3 or TRBV12-4 and TRBJ1-1; D call uncertain. Trimming took off 2 bases at V and 7 bases at J, with 14 bases between the two ends. The CDR3 runs to 14 residues. As DNA, the CDR3 is TGTGCCAGCAGTTTAACCGACATTTACGGTGAAGCTTTCTTT. Translated: CASSLTDIYGEAFF.

The table lists this clonotype with a few counts. The chain combines TRBV7-9 with TRBJ1-4; 8 bases fit TRBD1. The CDR3 is made up of 15 amino acids. Losses at the gene ends were 5 bases for V and 5 bases for J; bases not matched to a gene: 7. CDR1 is SEHNR and CDR2 is FQNEAQ in the germline V gene (reference sequence). CDR3 nucleotide sequence: TGTGCCAGCAGCACATTGGCAGGGGGCAATGAAAAACTGTTTTTT. Its translation is CASSTLAGGNEKLFF.

The chain uses TRBV29-1 and TRBJ1-2, with TRBD1 matching over 10 bases. Germline V gene sequence: CDR1 SQVTM, CDR2 ANQGSEA. The CDR3 runs 13 residues. V dropped 6 bases and J dropped 4; count of bases not matched to a gene: 5. This CDR3 reads CSVTTGGLYGYTF. The CDR3 coding sequence is TGCAGCGTGACGACAGGGGGCCTCTATGGCTACACCTTC.

The genes are TRBV5-1 and TRBJ2-3; TRBD2 might be the D (6 bases). CDR1 and CDR2 from the germline V gene are SGHRS and YFSETQ. The CDR3 has 13 amino acids. The V end was cut by 4 bases, the J end by 5 bases, with 11 bases between. CDR3 sequence: CASSRGTRDTQYF. The CDR3 DNA reads TGCGCCAGCAGCCGTGGGACTCGAGATACGCAGTATTTT.

The rearrangement uses TRBV3-1 and TRBJ1-1; TRBD1 might be the D (5 bases). The germline V gene has CDR1 LGHDT and CDR2 YNNKEL (reference sequence). This CDR3 comprises 13 residues. V lost 7 bases and J 1 base, leaving 10 bases between the germline ends. The CDR3 loop reads CASTWGGNTEAFF. CDR3 DNA: TGTGCCAGCACCTGGGGGGGGAACACTGAAGCTTTCTTT.

This clonotype was observed a few times. The genes are TRBV20-1 and TRBJ2-7; 13 nucleotides line up with TRBD2. The CDR3 is 14 amino acids. Germline values: CDR1 DFQATT, CDR2 SNEGSKA (reference sequence). Germline trimming cut 6 bases from V and 2 bases from J; bases unmatched to any gene: 4. CDR3 in amino acids: CSAKLAGGAYEQYF. CDR3 bases: TGCAGTGCAAAACTAGCGGGAGGGGCCTACGAGCAGTACTTC.